The text below deals with one T cell receptor (beta chain). The antigen is not known. This sample is part of a study of blood T cells in healthy people across ages. Study results and caveats: Those diversity estimates obtained from one million T cells were thought to be underestimates.

The length of the CDR3 is 11 residues. From germline, CDR1 is MDHEN and CDR2 SYDVKM. The V and J ends lost 6 bases and 6 bases respectively, with 8 bases between them. A sample-barcoded 5' primer and a J-beta primer mix were used in a second PCR of roughly 6 to 11 cycles. Tagging of each cDNA molecule was performed by a template-switch adaptor with 12 random nucleotides. A single record per CDR3 protein comes from TCRdb applying MiXCR to the 5' RACE reads. The sample lists 980,000 or so distinct CDR3 sequences; around 49% were seen once. Sequencing was performed on blood. The clonotype comes from a man aged 30 to 39 in good health. The rearrangement joins TRBV28 to TRBJ1-2; D gene unclear. The CDR3 is CASRTLDGYTF. The CDR3 nucleotides read TGTGCCAGCAGGACCCTTGATGGCTACACCTTC.